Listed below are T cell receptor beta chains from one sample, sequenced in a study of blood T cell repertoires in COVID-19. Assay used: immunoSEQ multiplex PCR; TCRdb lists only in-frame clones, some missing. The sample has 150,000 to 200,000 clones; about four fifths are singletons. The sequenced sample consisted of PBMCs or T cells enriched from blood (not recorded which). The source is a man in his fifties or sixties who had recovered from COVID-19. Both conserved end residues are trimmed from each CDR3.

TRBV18,ASQPGQGTETQY
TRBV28,AATGTSETQY
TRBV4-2,ASSLLPGQGSTDTQY
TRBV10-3,AISGAGTGGATEAF
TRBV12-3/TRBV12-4,ASSDRGTSPLH
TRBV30,AWSSGTGGLRSYNSPLH
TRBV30,AWSDGTAETQY
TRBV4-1,ASSHTLDQPQH
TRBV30,AWRRSLNTEAF
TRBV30,AWSRERGPSYEQY
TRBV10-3,AISEVNRGPGNTIY
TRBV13,ASSPTTGTGAGETQY
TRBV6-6,ASSFSGSFHNEQF
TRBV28,ASNTLTGVGTDTQY
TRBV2,ASLDHRGLSYEQY
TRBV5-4,ASGRDRASGETQY
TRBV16,ASSLPGSSNQPQH
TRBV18,ASSPGYSYEQY
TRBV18,ASSPGTGVSTDTQY
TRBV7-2,ASKLAGGFSYNEQF
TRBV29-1,SARTGGEKLF
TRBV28,ASRAGGTKNIQY
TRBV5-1,ASGASGSMDEQF
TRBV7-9,ASSTYGTVGSGELF
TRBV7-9,ASSSPDKSNTGELF
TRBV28,ASTPGLGGAYEQY
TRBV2,ASSEINRGLPNNEQF
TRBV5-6,ASSSTGGAISGYEQY
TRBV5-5,ASSMTESGANVLT